The entry below gives a single TCR beta chain sequence along with its context. The antigen is undetermined. PCR primers comprised 60 Vbeta and 13 Jbeta primers. TCRdb's table, derived via immunoSEQ multiplex PCR, lists solely in-frame clones and lacks some. The table includes roughly 130,000 clones, 75% to 85% detected once. This sample is drawn from a study of cytomegalovirus exposure and HLA in healthy donors. Study findings and constraints: In vitro experiments confirmed that three CMV-associated chains were specific for CMV antigens. In an earlier analysis, most TCR beta V segments were productive about 87% or about 30% of the time.

The CDR3 is 15 amino acids. CDR1 is SGHNT and CDR2 is YYREEE in the germline V gene (reference sequence). V shed 2 bases, J shed 7 bases, and the junction held 6 bases outside the gene matches. Each donor's status was that of a healthy bone marrow donor. The chain links TRBV5-4 to TRBJ1-4, with 9 bases aligning to TRBD1. Sequenced material: PBMCs. The receptor's source is a middle-aged man in good health and CMV-seronegative. In nucleotides, the CDR3 is TGTGCCAGCAGCTTACAAACAGGGGGCGGTGAAAAACTGTTTTTT. This translates into CASSLQTGGGEKLFF.